This passage covers 2 T cell receptor beta chains from one sample sequenced in a study of shared T cell receptors in the human thymus. Profiled with immunoSEQ multiplex PCR; TCRdb holds only in-frame clones, not every one. The sample yields 600,000 to 900,000 clones, 80% to 90% seen once. These data are also associated with another study on human thymus T cells.

The sequenced sample was thymocytes. The receptor set was obtained from a girl in the first two years of life with a congenital heart defect.

This clone appeared once. The V and J genes are TRBV7-3 and TRBJ2-3; 9 positions agree with TRBD1. V lost 1 base to trimming and J lost 11 bases; unmatched junction nucleotides: 4. CDR1 and CDR2 from the germline V gene are SGHTA and FQGTGA. This CDR3 has 13 residues. The CDR3 DNA reads TGTGCCAGCAGCTTAATAGGGACAGGGAGGCAGTATTTT. Its translation: CASSLIGTGRQYF.

The chain combines TRBV7-2 with TRBJ1-2; TRBD1 might be the D (5 bases). The germline V and J ends were trimmed by 0 bases and 2 bases, with 25 bases remaining between them. The CDR3 has 20 residues. CDR1 is SGHTA and CDR2 is FQGNSA in the germline V gene. The DNA of the CDR3 is TGTGCCAGCAGCTTAGCGCGGCGAGTCGGCAGGGAATGGAAAAACTATGGCTACACCTTC. Amino acids: CASSLARRVGREWKNYGYTF. Drawing the rest from reference TRBV7-2 and TRBJ1-2, the complete variable domain is GAGVSQSPSNKVTEKGKDVELRCDPISGHTALYWYRQSLGQGLEFLIYFQGNSAPDKSGLPSDRFSAERTGGSVSTLTIQRTQQEDSAVYLCASSLARRVGREWKNYGYTFGSGTRLTVV.